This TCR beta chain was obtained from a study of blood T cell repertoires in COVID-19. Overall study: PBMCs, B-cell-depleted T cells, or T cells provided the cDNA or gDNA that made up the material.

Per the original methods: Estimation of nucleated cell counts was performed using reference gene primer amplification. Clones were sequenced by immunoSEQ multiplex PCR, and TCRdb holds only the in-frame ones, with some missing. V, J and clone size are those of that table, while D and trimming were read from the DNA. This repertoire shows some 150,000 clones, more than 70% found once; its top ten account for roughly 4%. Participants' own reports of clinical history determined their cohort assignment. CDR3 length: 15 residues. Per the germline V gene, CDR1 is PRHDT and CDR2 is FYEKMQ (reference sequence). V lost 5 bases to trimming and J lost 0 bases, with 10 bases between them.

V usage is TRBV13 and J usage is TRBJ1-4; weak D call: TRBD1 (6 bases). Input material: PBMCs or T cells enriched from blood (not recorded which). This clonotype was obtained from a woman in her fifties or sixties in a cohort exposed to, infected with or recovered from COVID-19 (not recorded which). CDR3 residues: CASSEWTATNEKLFF. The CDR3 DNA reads TGTGCCAGCAGCGAATGGACAGCAACTAATGAAAAACTGTTTTTT.